This TCR beta chain is drawn from a study of blood T cell repertoires in COVID-19. The CDR3 has 15 amino acids. V was cut by 0 bases and J by 5 bases, with 8 bases left in between. Per germline, CDR1 MNHEY and CDR2 SVGAGI. The assay was immunoSEQ multiplex PCR, and TCRdb's table has in-frame clones only and misses some. Among about 140,000 clones listed, about four fifths were seen once. The receptor's source is a human donor in a cohort sampled during active COVID-19. Sequenced input: peripheral blood. The chain joins TRBV6-5 to TRBJ1-6; D gene uncertain. CDR3 region: CASSYSGGNNSPLHF. The CDR3 region has the DNA TGTGCCAGCAGTTACTCGGGCGGGAATAATTCACCCCTCCACTTT.